The sequence of this TCR beta chain was determined in a study of blood T cell repertoires in COVID-19. Study-level information: From T cells, B-cell-depleted T cells, or PBMCs came the material, which was cDNA or gDNA.

TCRdb's copy holds only in-frame clones and misses some; the assay was immunoSEQ multiplex PCR. The top ten clones hold nearly 6.5% of a sample with 300,000 to 350,000 clones, around 86% of them seen once. V was cut by 7 bases and J by 3 bases, with 10 bases left in between. Looked up from germline, CDR1 is PRHDT and CDR2 is FYEKMQ (reference sequence). This CDR3 has 12 amino acids. The receptor's source is a woman aged 45 to 65 with COVID-19, enrolled during active disease. The V call is TRBV13, the J call TRBJ2-7, with a tentative D call TRBD1 (6 bases). Sequencing used peripheral blood. CDR3 sequence (DNA): TGTGCCAGCACAGGGGAAGGCTACGAGCAGTACTTC. It codes for CASTGEGYEQYF.